The entry below describes one T cell receptor (beta chain). Its antigen is as yet unknown. The data stem from a study of OX40 agonist ivuxolimab in advanced cancers. Regarding the study as a whole: On average, a greater number of expanded clones characterised CD8+ T cells relative to CD4+.

Method: immunoSEQ multiplex PCR; TCRdb's copy keeps in-frame clones and lacks some. The sample comprises fewer than 30,000 clones, around 90% of which are singletons, and about 19% rests with the top ten. The receptor was derived from an adult with an advanced solid tumor such as melanoma, head and neck, liver or kidney cancer. Sample: CD4+ or CD8+ T cells sorted from blood, taken in a trial of the OX40 agonist ivuxolimab.

In DNA, the CDR3 is TGCGCCAGCAGCCAAGATTGGCTTAGCGGGGGGGCCAATGAGCAGTTCTTC. Amino acids: CASSQDWLSGGANEQFF. The chain joins TRBV4-3 to TRBJ2-1; TRBD2 agrees at 11 bases. V trimming: 0 bases; J trimming: 6 bases; junction bases outside the gene matches: 7. The CDR3 length is 17 residues. Germline V gene lookup returns CDR1 LGHNA and CDR2 YSLEER.